One and the same sample provided the 4 T cell receptor beta chains below, sequenced in a study of blood T cell repertoires in COVID-19. The data were produced by immunoSEQ multiplex PCR, yet TCRdb's version contains in-frame clones alone and is incomplete. The table records under 350,000 clones, approximately 91% of them present only once. Sequences were obtained from PBMCs or T cells enriched from blood (not recorded which). The receptor source for this set is a woman aged 40-49 years who had recovered from COVID-19.

The chain uses TRBV27 and TRBJ2-1; 10 nucleotides line up with TRBD1. CDR1 is MNHEY and CDR2 is SMNVEV in the germline V gene (reference sequence). With V trimmed by 5 bases and J by 7 bases, 8 bases remained unmatched. The CDR3 covers 15 residues. CDR3 in amino acids: CASSPRTGGINEQFF. CDR3 nucleotides: TGTGCCAGCAGTCCTCGGACAGGGGGGATAAATGAGCAGTTCTTC.

The table lists this clone with a few counts. This chain uses TRBV30 with TRBJ1-4, with 8 bases lining up with TRBD1. CDR1 and CDR2 from the germline V gene are GTSNPN and SVGIG (reference sequence). V shed 5 bases, J shed 8 bases, and the junction held 10 bases outside the gene matches. CDR3 length: 14 residues. The chain's CDR3 is CAWGRQGMGEKLFF. The CDR3 bases are TGTGCCTGGGGCCGACAGGGGATGGGGGAAAAACTGTTTTTT.

The chain links TRBV6-5 to TRBJ2-6; TRBD2 might be the D (5 bases). Trimming removed 2 bases from V and 10 bases from J, with 9 bases in between. Germline V CDR1 and CDR2: MNHEY, SVGAGI. CDR3 length: 13 residues. The CDR3 reads CASSYREANVLTF. In nucleotides, the CDR3 is TGTGCCAGCAGTTACCGGGAAGCTAACGTCCTGACTTTC.

The V gene is TRBV19, the J gene TRBJ2-4; TRBD2 agrees at 9 bases. Germline V gene lookup returns CDR1 LNHDA and CDR2 SQIVND (reference sequence). Trimming took 3 bases from V and 5 from J; bases not matched to a gene: 8. CDR3 length: 16 residues. CDR3 nucleotides: TGTGCCAGTAGTATTAGTGGGCTAGCGGGACAAAACATTCAGTACTTC. This sequence encodes CASSISGLAGQNIQYF. The full variable domain, with the rest looked up from reference TRBV19 and TRBJ2-4, is DGGITQSPKYLFRKEGQNVTLSCEQNLNHDAMYWYRQDPGQGLRLIYYSQIVNDFQKGDIAEGYSVSREKKESFPLTVTSAQKNPTAFYLCASSISGLAGQNIQYFGAGTRLSVL.